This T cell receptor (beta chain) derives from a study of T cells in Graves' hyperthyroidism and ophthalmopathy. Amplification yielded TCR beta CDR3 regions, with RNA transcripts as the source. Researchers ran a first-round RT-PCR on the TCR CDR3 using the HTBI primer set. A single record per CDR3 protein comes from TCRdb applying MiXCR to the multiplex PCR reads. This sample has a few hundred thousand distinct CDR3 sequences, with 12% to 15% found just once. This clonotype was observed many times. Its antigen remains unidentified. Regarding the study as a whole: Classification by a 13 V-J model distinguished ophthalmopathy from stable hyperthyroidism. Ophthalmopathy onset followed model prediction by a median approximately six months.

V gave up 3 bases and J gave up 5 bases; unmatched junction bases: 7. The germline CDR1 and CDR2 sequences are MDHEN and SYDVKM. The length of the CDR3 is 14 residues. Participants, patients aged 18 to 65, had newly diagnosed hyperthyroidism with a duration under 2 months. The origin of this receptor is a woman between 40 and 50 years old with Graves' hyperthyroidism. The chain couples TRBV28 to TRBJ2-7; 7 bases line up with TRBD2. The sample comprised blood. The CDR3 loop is CASSFRLAGNEQYF. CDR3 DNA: TGTGCCAGCAGTTTTAGGTTAGCGGGTAACGAGCAGTACTTC.